Listed below are T cell receptor beta chains from one sample, sequenced in a study of cytomegalovirus exposure and HLA in healthy donors. TCRdb keeps only in-frame clones here, not all; method: immunoSEQ multiplex PCR. The repertoire holds 100,000 to 150,000 clones, with around 74% as singletons. Material for sequencing was PBMCs. These receptors were taken from a woman aged 50 to 60 in good health and CMV-seropositive. The CDR3 runs from the conserved cysteine through the conserved F or W. A clone size is listed for some rows: how often the clone was seen (once, few, many), or a class if it is expanded.

CDR3aa,j_gene,v_gene,abundance
CASTSAWDTQYF,TRBJ2-3,TRBV5-4,.
CASSSPQGKNNSPLHF,TRBJ1-6,TRBV7-9,.
CASSSLGGRGSEQYF,TRBJ2-7,TRBV13,.
CASSQLLTGNQPQHF,TRBJ1-5,TRBV4-1,.
CASSSDPARGDTQYF,TRBJ2-3,TRBV7-2,.
CASSTKGGEKLFF,TRBJ1-4,TRBV18,.
CASSQSGGSGNEQFF,TRBJ2-1,TRBV14,few
CASSECRACEQYF,TRBJ2-7,TRBV10-2,.
CASSFEQNYGYTF,TRBJ1-2,TRBV5-4,.
CASSPRTGITEAFF,TRBJ1-1,TRBV18,.
CASSMTGSPPYGYTF,TRBJ1-2,TRBV28,.
CSVENRERMDGYPF,TRBJ1-2,TRBV29-1,.
CASSLARATDTQYF,TRBJ2-3,TRBV7-2,.
CASSLGRFSGNTIYF,TRBJ1-3,TRBV5-8,.
CASETLGTEAFF,TRBJ1-1,TRBV19,.
CASAGTERNQPQHF,TRBJ1-5,TRBV7-9,.
CASSERRISTDTQYF,TRBJ2-3,TRBV6-1,.
CASADRDPMNTEAFF,TRBJ1-1,TRBV6-5,.
CASSPSGVSDEQYF,TRBJ2-7,TRBV18,.
CPTSRDKRGDQPQHF,TRBJ1-5,TRBV15,.
CASTIEGPYEQYF,TRBJ2-7,TRBV6-9,.
CASSYFSGTGVNEQYF,TRBJ2-7,TRBV6-6,.
CASSLAMNTEAFF,TRBJ1-1,TRBV6-4,.
CASSLINRITYNEQFF,TRBJ2-1,TRBV5-1,.
CASSPPFPESYNEQFF,TRBJ2-1,TRBV7-2,.
CAIRGTTSGGTDTQYF,TRBJ2-3,TRBV10-3,.
CASRRLGGNTGELFF,TRBJ2-2,TRBV19,.
CASSVGQGWTEAFF,TRBJ1-1,TRBV2,.
CASSGGTAEFNYSPLHF,TRBJ1-6,TRBV27,.
CSSSASGGHSNQPQHF,TRBJ1-5,TRBV7-9,.
CASKRGDTSGNTIYF,TRBJ1-3,TRBV2,once
CASSLGGTSGDNEQFF,TRBJ2-1,TRBV5-4,few
CASRGGAQAYHF,TRBJ1-2,TRBV6-5,.
CASSLDSRLGPQHF,TRBJ1-5,TRBV7-2,.
CASSYGAGMNTEAFF,TRBJ1-1,TRBV5-4,few
CAWSQGQGTEAFF,TRBJ1-1,TRBV30,.
CASERGDQPQHF,TRBJ1-5,TRBV2,.
CASSLTGIGYNEQFF,TRBJ2-1,TRBV5-6,.
CASGLGQGIQETQYF,TRBJ2-5,TRBV12-5,.
CASSWEGTYGYTF,TRBJ1-2,TRBV7-9,.
CASSRGQGVNSPLHF,TRBJ1-6,TRBV18,few
CSVAGTGRSPF,TRBJ1-1,TRBV29-1,.
CASSLEGRTSTDTQYF,TRBJ2-3,TRBV5-4,.
CASGLVLHISTDTQYF,TRBJ2-3,TRBV12-5,.
CASSWGGGRTEAFF,TRBJ1-1,TRBV5-1,.
CASTPGQNNEKLFF,TRBJ1-4,TRBV19,.
CASSPETGRPGANVLTF,TRBJ2-6,TRBV7-2,.
CASKEGGGAGDTQYF,TRBJ2-3,TRBV5-4,few
CASSREGYEQFF,TRBJ2-1,TRBV11-2,.
CASGFQSDQPQHF,TRBJ1-5,TRBV12-5,few
CAWSYRSSQETQYF,TRBJ2-5,TRBV30,few
CSSSLGRENYGYTF,TRBJ1-2,TRBV7-9,.
CASSPGTFNYEQYF,TRBJ2-7,TRBV6-5,.
CASSSGGTANQPQHF,TRBJ1-5,TRBV7-2,.
CASSRGNTEAFF,TRBJ1-1,TRBV7-8,.